This T cell receptor beta chain derives from a study of blood T cell repertoires in COVID-19. Across the study: Samples taken during acute and convalescent COVID-19 were collected in the United States, Italy and Spain. From T cells, B-cell-depleted T cells, or PBMCs came the material, which was cDNA or gDNA.

It was during active infection that Seattle patients were enrolled and then longitudinally followed. As handled by the study authors: Estimation of nucleated cell counts relied on the amplification of reference gene primers. The repertoire was sequenced with immunoSEQ multiplex PCR; TCRdb's copy has only in-frame clones and lacks some. The V and J calls and the clone size are those of that table, but D and trimming were determined from the DNA. The profile shows 310,000 or so clones, roughly 90% of them singletons. V lost 5 bases and J 3 bases, leaving 14 bases between the germline ends. The CDR3 has 13 residues. Germline V gene data show CDR1 as SQVTM and CDR2 as ANQGSEA.

V and J are TRBV29-1 and TRBJ2-7, with unresolved D. The source material was peripheral blood. The receptor's source is a woman younger than 45 with COVID-19, enrolled during active disease. CDR3 in amino acids: CSVLPPRGYEQYF. The CDR3 DNA follows: TGCAGCGTTCTACCTCCGAGAGGCTACGAGCAGTACTTC.